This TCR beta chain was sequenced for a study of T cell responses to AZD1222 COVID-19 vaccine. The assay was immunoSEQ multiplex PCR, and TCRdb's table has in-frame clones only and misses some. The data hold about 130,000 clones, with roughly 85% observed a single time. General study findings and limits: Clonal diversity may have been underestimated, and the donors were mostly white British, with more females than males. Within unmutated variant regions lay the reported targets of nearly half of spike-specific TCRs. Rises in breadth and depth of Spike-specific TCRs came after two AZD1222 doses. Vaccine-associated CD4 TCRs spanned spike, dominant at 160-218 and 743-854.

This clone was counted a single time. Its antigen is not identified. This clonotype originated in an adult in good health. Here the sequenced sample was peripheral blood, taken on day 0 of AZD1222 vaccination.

The CDR3, as DNA: TGTGCCAGCAGAGAAAGCGGGGGGCCGAGGTACAATGAGCAGTTCTTC. Protein sequence: CASRESGGPRYNEQFF. This chain uses TRBV27 with TRBJ2-1; the match to TRBD2 covers 9 bases. The CDR3 loop spans 16 amino acids. Germline-derived CDR1 and CDR2 are MNHEY and SMNVEV (reference sequence). V dropped 6 bases and J dropped 4; count of bases not matched to a gene: 10.